Sequencing of this T cell receptor (beta chain) was carried out in a study of cytomegalovirus exposure and HLA in healthy donors. The study's findings and limits: When a later analysis compared HLA-associated TCR beta chains with equally common others, the HLA-associated chains turned out to be more clonally expanded and to have lower generation probabilities.

PCR employed 60 Vbeta and 13 Jbeta primers. TCRdb's table, derived via immunoSEQ multiplex PCR, lists solely in-frame clones and lacks some. This table has roughly 120,000 clones, less than 80% appearing once. J lost 3 bases, V lost 0 bases, and 5 bases had no gene match. Germline V lookup: CDR1 SGHTS, CDR2 YDEGEE. This CDR3 region has 15 residues. Comment on this clone: Its specificity is unknown.

The sequence derives from a man aged 45-65 years in good health and CMV-seronegative. V gene TRBV5-8 combines with J gene TRBJ1-1; TRBD1 matches at 7 bases. The sample consisted of PBMCs. The DNA for the CDR3 is TGTGCCAGCAGCTTGGGCGACAGGGAAGACACTGAAGCTTTCTTT. The encoded protein is CASSLGDREDTEAFF.